This is a list of T cell receptor beta chains from one sample in a study of OX40 agonist ivuxolimab in advanced cancers. TCRdb keeps only in-frame clones here, not all; method: immunoSEQ multiplex PCR. The sample holds some 62,000 clones; about 85% are singletons and the top ten take around 3.6%. Material: CD4+ or CD8+ T cells sorted from blood, obtained in a trial of the OX40 agonist ivuxolimab. These receptors all stem from an adult with an advanced solid tumor such as melanoma, head and neck, liver or kidney cancer. CDR3s include the opening cysteine and the closing phenylalanine or tryptophan. Fields, in order: J gene, D gene, V gene, clone size, CDR3 DNA, CDR3 protein. D genes are given only for firm matches. The listing skips clone size in some rows; elsewhere it reads once, few, many or a size class.

>TRBJ2-7|NA|TRBV11-3|few
TGTGCCAGCAGCTTAGGGCCAGGCTACGAGCAGTACTTC
CASSLGPGYEQYF
>TRBJ1-5|NA|TRBV19|NA
TGTGCCAGTAGTTTTCCTAGGGATATGGGATTTCAGCCCCAGCATTTT
CASSFPRDMGFQPQHF
>TRBJ2-3|NA|TRBV14|NA
TGTGCCAGCAGCCCGTCGTCCACAGATACGCAGTATTTT
CASSPSSTDTQYF
>TRBJ2-7|NA|TRBV11-3|NA
TGTGCCAGCAGCCTTGGGCAGTTCTCCTACGAGCAGTACTTC
CASSLGQFSYEQYF
>TRBJ1-5|NA|TRBV5-8|NA
TGTGCCAGCAGCTTGGCCGGGGGTAGCAATCAGCCCCAGCATTTT
CASSLAGGSNQPQHF
>TRBJ1-4|TRBD1|TRBV7-8|NA
TGTGCCAGCAGGACCAGGGGGCGGGGTGAAAAACTGTTTTTT
CASRTRGRGEKLFF
>TRBJ2-1|NA|TRBV15|NA
TGTGCCACCAGCTTGACCTACAATGAGCAGTTCTTC
CATSLTYNEQFF
>TRBJ2-7|TRBD1|TRBV5-6|NA
TGTGCCAGCAGCCCCCCGGGACAGCGAGTCGCCTACGAGCAGTACTTC
CASSPPGQRVAYEQYF
>TRBJ2-7|NA|TRBV27|NA
TGTGCCAGCAGTTCCCTACTGGCGGGATCTTACGAGCAGTACTTC
CASSSLLAGSYEQYF
>TRBJ1-2|TRBD1|TRBV2|few
TGTGCCAGCATGCCACCGGGACAGGGAAAGGATGGCTACACCTTC
CASMPPGQGKDGYTF
>TRBJ2-5|NA|TRBV10-1|NA
TGCGCCAGCAGTGAGCTGTATTCAGAGACCCAGTACTTC
CASSELYSETQYF
>TRBJ1-2|NA|TRBV7-8|NA
TGTGCCAGCAGCTTAGGGGGCCGAACGAACTATGGCTACACCTTC
CASSLGGRTNYGYTF
>TRBJ1-4|NA|TRBV21-1|NA
TGTGCCAGCAGCAAAGCGCTTTTGTGGACCGGCACAACTAATGAAAAACTGTTTTTT
CASSKALLWTGTTNEKLFF
>TRBJ2-7|NA|TRBV11-2|NA
TGTGCCAGCAGCTCCCTCAGGGAAAAGGGTCGAAATAACTACGAGCAGTACTTC
CASSSLREKGRNNYEQYF